This T cell receptor (beta chain) came from a study of T cell changes during pregnancy in multiple sclerosis. V lost 4 bases to trimming and J lost 4 bases; unmatched junction nucleotides: 5. Germline loops: CDR1 LNHDA, CDR2 SQIVND (reference sequence). The length of the CDR3 is 14 residues. Using immunoSEQ multiplex PCR, the repertoire was profiled, and TCRdb retains in-frame clones only, with some absent. Of more than 50,000 clones in the sample, 91% were seen once. The TCR was taken from a female donor with multiple sclerosis, enrolled in a pregnancy study. The chain recombines TRBV19 with TRBJ2-3; 7 nucleotides line up with TRBD2. Sequencing was performed on peripheral blood, taken before pregnancy. The CDR3 sequence is CASSNPRGSDTQYF. In DNA, the CDR3 is TGTGCCAGTAGTAACCCGCGGGGGTCAGATACGCAGTATTTT.